This T cell receptor (beta chain) was captured by sequencing in a study of T cell changes during pregnancy in multiple sclerosis. This CDR3 spans 14 amino acids. V lost 7 bases and J lost 0, with 13 bases in between. Germline CDR1 reads SGHTA; CDR2 reads FQGNSA. In this sample, this clone turned up once. Assay used: immunoSEQ multiplex PCR; TCRdb lists only in-frame clones, some missing. The sample has fewer than 110,000 clones; approximately 92% are singletons. The genes are TRBV7-2 and TRBJ2-7; TRBD2 might be the D (5 bases). The sequence was obtained from a female donor with multiple sclerosis, enrolled in a pregnancy study. Sequencing was performed on peripheral blood, taken in the second trimester of pregnancy. The CDR3 DNA sequence: TGTGCCAGCAAAAGGACGGGGAGCTCCTACGAGCAGTACTTC. It specifies CASKRTGSSYEQYF. The variable domain in full, completed from reference TRBV7-2 and TRBJ2-7, reads GAGVSQSPSNKVTEKGKDVELRCDPISGHTALYWYRQSLGQGLEFLIYFQGNSAPDKSGLPSDRFSAERTGGSVSTLTIQRTQQEDSAVYLCASKRTGSSYEQYFGPGTRLTVT.